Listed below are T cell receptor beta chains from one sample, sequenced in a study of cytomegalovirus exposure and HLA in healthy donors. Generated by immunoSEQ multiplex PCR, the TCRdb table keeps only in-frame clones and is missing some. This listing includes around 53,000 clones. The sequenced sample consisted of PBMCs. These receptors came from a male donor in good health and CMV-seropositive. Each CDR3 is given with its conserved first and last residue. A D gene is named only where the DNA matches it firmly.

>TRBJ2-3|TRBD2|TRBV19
TGTGCCAGTACCCCGATACTAGCGGGGGGCCTCACAGATACGCAGTATTTT
CASTPILAGGLTDTQYF
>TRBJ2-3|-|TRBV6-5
TGTGCCAGCTCCTTGGGCAGCACAGATACGCAGTATTTT
CASSLGSTDTQYF
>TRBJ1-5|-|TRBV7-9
TGTGCCAGCAGCCAGCTCACCCGGGAGCCCCAGCATTTT
CASSQLTREPQHF
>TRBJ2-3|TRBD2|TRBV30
TGTGCCTGGAGTCCCGGGACTAGCGGGGCCACAGATACGCAGTATTTT
CAWSPGTSGATDTQYF
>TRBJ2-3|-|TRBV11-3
TGTGCCAGCAGCTCCCCCTCCCGGGAGGATACGCAGTATTTT
CASSSPSREDTQYF
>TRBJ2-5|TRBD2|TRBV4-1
TGCGCCAGCAGCCAAGACGGGGTAGCGGGTGAGACCCAGTACTTC
CASSQDGVAGETQYF
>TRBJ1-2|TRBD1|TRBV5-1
TGCGCCAGCAGCGGACAGGGGGATTACTATGGCTACACCTTC
CASSGQGDYYGYTF
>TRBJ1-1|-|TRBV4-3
TGCGCCAGCAGGTCGGCACAGCTGAACACTGAAGCTTTCTTT
CASRSAQLNTEAFF
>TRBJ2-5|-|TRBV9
TGTGCCAGCAGCGGATCTGGACTTGGGTGGGAGACCCAGTACTTC
CASSGSGLGWETQYF
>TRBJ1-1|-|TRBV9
TGTGCCAGCAGCGCCCTGGGCGGGTACACTGAAGCTTTCTTT
CASSALGGYTEAFF
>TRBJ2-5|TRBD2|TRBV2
TGTGCCAGCAGTGAAAGTGGGGGGGGGACCCAGTACTTC
CASSESGGGTQYF
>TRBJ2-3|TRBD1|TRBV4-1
TGCGCCAGCAGCCATACAGGGGTTCCTACAGATACGCAGTATTTT
CASSHTGVPTDTQYF
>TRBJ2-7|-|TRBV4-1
TGCGCCAGCAGCCAAACCCCGGGATCCTCCTACGAGCAGTACTTC
CASSQTPGSSYEQYF
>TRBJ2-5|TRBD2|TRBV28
TGTGCCAGCAGTTTTGATCTAGCGGGGGGCGATTATGGAGAGACCCAGTACTTC
CASSFDLAGGDYGETQYF
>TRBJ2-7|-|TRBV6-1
TGTGCCAGCAGTGAATTCGGGGTCTACGAGCAGTACTTC
CASSEFGVYEQYF
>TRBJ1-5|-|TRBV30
TGTGCCTGGAGTCGAGGGTATCAGCCCCAGCATTTT
CAWSRGYQPQHF
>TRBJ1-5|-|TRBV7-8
TGTGCCAGCAGCTATCAGGGGAATGGCAATCAGCCCCAGCATTTT
CASSYQGNGNQPQHF
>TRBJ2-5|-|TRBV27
TGTGCCAGCAGTTTATTTGGGGGGGGCGGAGACAGACAAGAGACCCAGTACTTC
CASSLFGGGGDRQETQYF
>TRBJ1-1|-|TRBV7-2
TGTGCCAGCAGCTTAGCGGCCCTAGGTCTGAACACTGAAGCTTTCTTT
CASSLAALGLNTEAFF
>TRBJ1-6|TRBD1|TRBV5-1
TGCGCCAGCAGCTTGGGTACAGGGGGCTTTTCGTCACCCCTCCACTTT
CASSLGTGGFSSPLHF
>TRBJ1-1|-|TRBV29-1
TGCAGCGCGAGTGGAGGGAGCGACACTGAAGCTTTCTTT
CSASGGSDTEAFF
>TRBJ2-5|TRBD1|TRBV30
TGTGCCTGGAGTGGAGGGGGCAGGGAGACCCAGTACTTC
CAWSGGGRETQYF
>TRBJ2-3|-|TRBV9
TGTGCCAGCAGCCTCTCTTGGGCCATAAGCACAGATACGCAGTATTTT
CASSLSWAISTDTQYF
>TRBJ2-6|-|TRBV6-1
TGTGCCAGCAGTGAGGACAGATTTAGCTCTGGGGCCAACGTCCTGACTTTC
CASSEDRFSSGANVLTF
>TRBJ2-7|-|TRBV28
TGTGCCAGCAGTTTACAGCGATACTACGAGCAGTACTTC
CASSLQRYYEQYF
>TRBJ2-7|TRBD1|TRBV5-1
TGCGCCAGCAGCATGACAGGGAACTCCTACGAGCAGTACTTC
CASSMTGNSYEQYF
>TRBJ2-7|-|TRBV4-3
TGCGCCAGCAGCCAAGGGGGGGGCGGATACGAGCAGTACTTC
CASSQGGGGYEQYF
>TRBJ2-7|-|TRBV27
TGTGCCAGCAGTTTTGGGGCGGGGAAATACGAGCAGTACTTC
CASSFGAGKYEQYF
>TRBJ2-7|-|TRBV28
TGTGCCAGCAGTCCGGGGGCCTACGAGCAGTACTTC
CASSPGAYEQYF
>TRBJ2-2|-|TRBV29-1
TGCAGCGTTTCGGGATGGGACACCGGGGAGCTGTTTTTT
CSVSGWDTGELFF
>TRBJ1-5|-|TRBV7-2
TGTGCCAGCACCAGACAGTACAATCAGCCCCAGCATTTT
CASTRQYNQPQHF
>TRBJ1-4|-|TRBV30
TGTGCCTGGAGGCAGCCGGGTGAAAAACTGTTTTTT
CAWRQPGEKLFF
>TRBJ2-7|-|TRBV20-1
TGCAGTGCTCGGACAGCCTACGAGCAGTACTTC
CSARTAYEQYF
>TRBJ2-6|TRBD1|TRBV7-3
TGTGCCAGCAGCTTTAAAGTTGGACAGGGGGCGCCTGGGGCCAACGTCCTGACTTTC
CASSFKVGQGAPGANVLTF
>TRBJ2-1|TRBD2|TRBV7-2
TGTGCCAGCAGCCCCAGACTAGCGGAGAAGAACAATGAGCAGTTCTTC
CASSPRLAEKNNEQFF